This note documents a single T cell receptor (beta chain) sequence. This sample stems from a study of T cell changes during pregnancy in multiple sclerosis. Looked up from germline, CDR1 is SEHNR and CDR2 is FQNEAQ (reference sequence). There are 11 residues in the CDR3. V lost 3 bases and J 7 bases, leaving 4 bases between the germline ends. The assay was immunoSEQ multiplex PCR, and TCRdb's table has in-frame clones only and misses some. The table records tens of thousands of clones, just over 85% of them present only once. This clonotype was obtained from a female donor in good health, enrolled as a control in a pregnancy study. V usage is TRBV7-9 and J usage is TRBJ2-1; no definite D call. The sample in question was CD8+ T cells from peripheral blood mononuclear cells, obtained in the first trimester of pregnancy. CDR3 DNA: TGTGCCAGCAGCTTGAGTAATGAGCAGTTCTTC. Translation: CASSLSNEQFF.